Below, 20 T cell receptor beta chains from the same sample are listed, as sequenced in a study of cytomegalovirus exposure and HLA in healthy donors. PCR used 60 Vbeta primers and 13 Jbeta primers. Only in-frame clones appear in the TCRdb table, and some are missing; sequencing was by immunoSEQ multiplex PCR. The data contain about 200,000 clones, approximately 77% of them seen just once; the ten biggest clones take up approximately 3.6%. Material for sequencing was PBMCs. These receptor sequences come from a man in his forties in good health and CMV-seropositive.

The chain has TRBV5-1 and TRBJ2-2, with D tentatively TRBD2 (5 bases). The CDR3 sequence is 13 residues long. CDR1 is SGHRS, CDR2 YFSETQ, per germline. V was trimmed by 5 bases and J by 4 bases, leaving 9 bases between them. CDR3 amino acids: CASSVSGTGELFF. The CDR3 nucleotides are TGCGCCAGCAGTGTCAGCGGCACCGGGGAGCTGTTTTTT.

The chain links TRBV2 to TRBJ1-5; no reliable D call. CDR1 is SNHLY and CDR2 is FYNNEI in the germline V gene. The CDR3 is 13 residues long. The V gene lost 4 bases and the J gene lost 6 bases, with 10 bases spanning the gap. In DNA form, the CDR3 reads TGTGCCAGCAGTGGAGAGGTTGGTCAGCCCCAGCATTTT. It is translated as CASSGEVGQPQHF.

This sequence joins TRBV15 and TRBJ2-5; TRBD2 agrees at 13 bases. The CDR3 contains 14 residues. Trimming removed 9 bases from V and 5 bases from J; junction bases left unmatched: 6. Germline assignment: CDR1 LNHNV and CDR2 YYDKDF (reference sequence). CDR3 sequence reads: CATGTSGERETQYF. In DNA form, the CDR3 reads TGTGCCACTGGGACTAGCGGGGAACGGGAGACCCAGTACTTC. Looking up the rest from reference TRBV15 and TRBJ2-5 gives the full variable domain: DAMVIQNPRYQVTQFGKPVTLSCSQTLNHNVMYWYQQKSSQAPKLLFHYYDKDFNNEADTPDNFQSRRPNTSFCFLDIRSPGLGDTAMYLCATGTSGERETQYFGPGTRLLVL.

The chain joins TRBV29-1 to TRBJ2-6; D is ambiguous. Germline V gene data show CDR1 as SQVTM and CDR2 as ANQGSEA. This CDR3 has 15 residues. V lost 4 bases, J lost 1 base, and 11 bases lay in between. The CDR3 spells CSVVQAQSGANVLTF. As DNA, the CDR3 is TGCAGCGTTGTTCAAGCCCAATCTGGGGCCAACGTCCTGACTTTC.

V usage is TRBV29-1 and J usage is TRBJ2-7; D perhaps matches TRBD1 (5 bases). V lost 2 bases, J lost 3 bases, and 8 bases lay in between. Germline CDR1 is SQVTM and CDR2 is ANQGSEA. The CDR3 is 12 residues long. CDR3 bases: TGCAGCGTTGAAAAGGGGCTCTACGAGCAGTACTTC. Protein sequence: CSVEKGLYEQYF.

The CDR3 DNA sequence: TGCAGCGGCTACAGGGAAGTCGGTGAAAAACTGTTTTTT. Encoded protein: CSGYREVGEKLFF. The chain recombines TRBV29-1 with TRBJ1-4, with D perhaps matching TRBD1 (6 bases). CDR1 is SQVTM, CDR2 ANQGSEA, per germline. Trimming removed 7 bases from V and 7 bases from J, with 16 bases in between. CDR3 length: 13 amino acids.

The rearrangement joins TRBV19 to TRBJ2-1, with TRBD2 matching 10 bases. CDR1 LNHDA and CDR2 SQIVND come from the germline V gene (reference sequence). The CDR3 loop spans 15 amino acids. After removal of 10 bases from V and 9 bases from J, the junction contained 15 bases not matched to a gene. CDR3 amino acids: CATWEGTSGMVEQFF. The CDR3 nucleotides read TGTGCCACCTGGGAGGGAACTAGCGGGATGGTTGAGCAGTTCTTC.

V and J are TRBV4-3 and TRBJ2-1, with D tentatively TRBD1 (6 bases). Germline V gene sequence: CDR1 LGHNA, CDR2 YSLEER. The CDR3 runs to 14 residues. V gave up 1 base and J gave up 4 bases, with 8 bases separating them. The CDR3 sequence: CASSQGTGYNEQFF. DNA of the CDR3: TGCGCCAGCAGCCAAGGAACAGGGTACAATGAGCAGTTCTTC.

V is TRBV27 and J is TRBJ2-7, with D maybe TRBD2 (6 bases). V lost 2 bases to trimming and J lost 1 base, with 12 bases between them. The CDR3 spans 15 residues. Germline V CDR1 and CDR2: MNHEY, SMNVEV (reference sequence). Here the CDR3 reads CASSLGGTGSYEQYF. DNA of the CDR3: TGTGCCAGCAGTTTAGGGGGGACCGGGTCCTACGAGCAGTACTTC.

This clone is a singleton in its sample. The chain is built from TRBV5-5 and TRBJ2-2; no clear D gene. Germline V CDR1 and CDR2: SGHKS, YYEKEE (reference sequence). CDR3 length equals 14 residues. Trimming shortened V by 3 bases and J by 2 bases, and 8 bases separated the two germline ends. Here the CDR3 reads CASSSRHNTGELFF. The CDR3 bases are TGTGCCAGCAGCTCCCGACATAACACCGGGGAGCTGTTTTTT.

Written as DNA, the CDR3 is TGTGCCAGCAGCTTGGCGGTCGGGAGCACAGATACGCAGTATTTT. Translating it yields CASSLAVGSTDTQYF. This chain joins TRBV5-6 and TRBJ2-3; D is uncertain. V shed 0 bases and J shed 0 bases, with 8 bases lying between them. The CDR3 totals 15 residues. Germline V gives CDR1 SGHDT, CDR2 YYEEEE.

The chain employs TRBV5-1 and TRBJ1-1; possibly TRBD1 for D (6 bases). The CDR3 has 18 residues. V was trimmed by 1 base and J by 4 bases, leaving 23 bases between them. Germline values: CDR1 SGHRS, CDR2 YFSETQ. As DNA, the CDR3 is TGCGCCAGCAGCTTGACTCCTAGCGGGGGCGCTGGATCCACTGAAGCTTTCTTT. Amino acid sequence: CASSLTPSGGAGSTEAFF.

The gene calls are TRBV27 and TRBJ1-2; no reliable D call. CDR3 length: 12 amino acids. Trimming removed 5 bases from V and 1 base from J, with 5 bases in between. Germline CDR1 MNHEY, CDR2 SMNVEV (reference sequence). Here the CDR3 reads CASSTNNYGYTF. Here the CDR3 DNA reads TGTGCCAGCAGTACAAATAACTATGGCTACACCTTC.

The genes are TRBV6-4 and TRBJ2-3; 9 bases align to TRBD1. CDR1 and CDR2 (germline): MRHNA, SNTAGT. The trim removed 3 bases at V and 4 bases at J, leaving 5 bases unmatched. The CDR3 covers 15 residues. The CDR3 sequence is CASSEGQGHADTQYF. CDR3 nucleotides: TGTGCCAGCAGTGAGGGACAGGGCCATGCAGATACGCAGTATTTT.

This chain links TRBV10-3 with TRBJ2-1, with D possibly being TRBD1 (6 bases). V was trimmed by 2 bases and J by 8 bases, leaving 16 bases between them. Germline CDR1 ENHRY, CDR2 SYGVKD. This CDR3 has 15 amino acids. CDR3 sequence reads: CAISERAGATDEQFF. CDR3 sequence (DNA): TGTGCCATCAGTGAGAGGGCAGGGGCGACCGATGAGCAGTTCTTC.

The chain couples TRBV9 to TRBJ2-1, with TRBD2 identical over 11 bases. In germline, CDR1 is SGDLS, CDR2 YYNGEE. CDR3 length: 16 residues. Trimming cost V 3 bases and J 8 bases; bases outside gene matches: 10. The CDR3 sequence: CASSGPLAGGRDEQFF. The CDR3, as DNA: TGTGCCAGCAGCGGACCCCTAGCGGGAGGCAGAGATGAGCAGTTCTTC.

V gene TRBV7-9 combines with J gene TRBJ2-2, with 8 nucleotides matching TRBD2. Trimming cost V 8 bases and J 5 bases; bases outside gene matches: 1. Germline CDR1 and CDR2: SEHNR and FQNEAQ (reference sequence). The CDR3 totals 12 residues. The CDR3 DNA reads TGTGCCAGCTTAGCGGGAACCGGGGAGCTGTTTTTT. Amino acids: CASLAGTGELFF.

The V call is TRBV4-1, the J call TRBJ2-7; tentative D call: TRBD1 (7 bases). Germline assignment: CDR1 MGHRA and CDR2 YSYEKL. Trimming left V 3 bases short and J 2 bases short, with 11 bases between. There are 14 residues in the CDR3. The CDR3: CASSQGRGAYEQYF. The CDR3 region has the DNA TGCGCCAGCAGCCAGGGCAGGGGGGCCTACGAGCAGTACTTC.

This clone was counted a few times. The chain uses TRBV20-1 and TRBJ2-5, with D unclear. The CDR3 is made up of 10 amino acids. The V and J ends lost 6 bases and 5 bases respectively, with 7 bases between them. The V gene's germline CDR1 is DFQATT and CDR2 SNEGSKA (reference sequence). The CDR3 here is CSAPVETQYF. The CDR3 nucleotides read TGCAGTGCCCCCGTGGAGACCCAGTACTTC.

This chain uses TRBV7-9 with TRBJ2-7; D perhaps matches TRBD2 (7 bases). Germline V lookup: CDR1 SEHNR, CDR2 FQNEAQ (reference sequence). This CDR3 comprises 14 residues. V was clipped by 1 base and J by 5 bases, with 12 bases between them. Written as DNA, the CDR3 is TGTGCCAGCAGCTTAGGAGGGGGGGCCAACGAGCAGTACTTC. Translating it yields CASSLGGGANEQYF.